This T cell receptor (beta chain) emerged from a study of blood T cell repertoires in COVID-19. As for the study in general: The cDNA or gDNA used as material had been derived from T cells, B-cell-depleted T cells, or PBMCs.

Authors' methods: Estimated nucleated cell counts came from reference gene primer amplification. Clones were read by immunoSEQ multiplex PCR, and TCRdb kept only the in-frame ones, dropping some. That table gives V, J and clone size, and the DNA gave D and trimming. Of tens of thousands of clones listed, 85% to 90% are singletons. J lost 4 bases, V lost 6 bases, and 12 bases had no gene match. Germline V gene sequence: CDR1 MDHEN, CDR2 SYDVKM. This CDR3 has 16 residues. J is TRBJ2-1 and V is TRBV28, with 7 bases aligning to TRBD2. The specimen was peripheral blood. The receptor was derived from a human donor in a cohort sampled during active COVID-19. DNA for the CDR3: TGTGCCAGCAGCCACAGCGGGGCCGTCCAATACAATGAGCAGTTCTTC. Its translation is CASSHSGAVQYNEQFF.